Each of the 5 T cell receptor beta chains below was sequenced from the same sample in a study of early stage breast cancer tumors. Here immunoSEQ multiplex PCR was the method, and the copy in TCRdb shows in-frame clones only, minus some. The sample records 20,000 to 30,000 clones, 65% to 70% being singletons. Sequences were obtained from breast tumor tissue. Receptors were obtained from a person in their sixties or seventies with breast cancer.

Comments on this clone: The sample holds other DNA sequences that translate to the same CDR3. CDR3 protein: CASSYSSLSSTDTQYF. The CDR3 nucleotides are TGTGCCAGCAGTTACTCTAGCCTCTCCTCCACAGATACGCAGTATTTT. The chain couples TRBV6-5 to TRBJ2-3; unclear D gene. The germline V and J ends were trimmed by 0 bases and 2 bases, with 12 bases remaining between them. CDR3 size: 16 residues. Germline V gives CDR1 MNHEY, CDR2 SVGAGI.

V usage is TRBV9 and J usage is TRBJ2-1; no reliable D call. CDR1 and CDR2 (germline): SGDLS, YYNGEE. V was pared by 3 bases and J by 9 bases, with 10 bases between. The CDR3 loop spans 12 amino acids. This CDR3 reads CASSASGLEQFF. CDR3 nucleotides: TGTGCCAGCAGCGCCTCCGGTCTTGAGCAGTTCTTC. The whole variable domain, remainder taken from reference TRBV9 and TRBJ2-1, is DSGVTQTPKHLITATGQRVTLRCSPRSGDLSVYWYQQSLDQGLQFLIQYYNGEERAKGNILERFSAQQFPDLHSELNLSSLELGDSALYFCASSASGLEQFFGPGTRLTVL.

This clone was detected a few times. CDR3 DNA sequence: TGCGCCAGCAGCCAAGGGGGGGAGTACACAGATACGCAGTATTTT. Protein product: CASSQGGEYTDTQYF. The gene calls are TRBV4-3 and TRBJ2-3; TRBD2 is a possible D gene (6 bases). The CDR3 runs 15 residues. Looked up from germline, CDR1 is LGHNA and CDR2 is YSLEER. V was shortened by 1 base and J by 2 bases, with 10 bases between the two germline ends.

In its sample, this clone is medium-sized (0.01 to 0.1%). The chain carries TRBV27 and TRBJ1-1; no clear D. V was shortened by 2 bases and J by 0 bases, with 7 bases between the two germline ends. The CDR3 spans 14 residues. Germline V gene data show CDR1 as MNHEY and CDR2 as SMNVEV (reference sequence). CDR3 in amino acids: CASSLGRLNTEAFF. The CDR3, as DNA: TGTGCCAGCAGTTTAGGGCGCCTGAACACTGAAGCTTTCTTT.

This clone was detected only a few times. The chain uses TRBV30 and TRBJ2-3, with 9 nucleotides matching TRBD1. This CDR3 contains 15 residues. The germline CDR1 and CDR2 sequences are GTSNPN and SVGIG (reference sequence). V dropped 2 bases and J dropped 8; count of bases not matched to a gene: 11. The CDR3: CAWSPGTGIVVTQYF. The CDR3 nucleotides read TGTGCCTGGAGTCCCGGGACAGGGATTGTCGTTACGCAGTATTTT.